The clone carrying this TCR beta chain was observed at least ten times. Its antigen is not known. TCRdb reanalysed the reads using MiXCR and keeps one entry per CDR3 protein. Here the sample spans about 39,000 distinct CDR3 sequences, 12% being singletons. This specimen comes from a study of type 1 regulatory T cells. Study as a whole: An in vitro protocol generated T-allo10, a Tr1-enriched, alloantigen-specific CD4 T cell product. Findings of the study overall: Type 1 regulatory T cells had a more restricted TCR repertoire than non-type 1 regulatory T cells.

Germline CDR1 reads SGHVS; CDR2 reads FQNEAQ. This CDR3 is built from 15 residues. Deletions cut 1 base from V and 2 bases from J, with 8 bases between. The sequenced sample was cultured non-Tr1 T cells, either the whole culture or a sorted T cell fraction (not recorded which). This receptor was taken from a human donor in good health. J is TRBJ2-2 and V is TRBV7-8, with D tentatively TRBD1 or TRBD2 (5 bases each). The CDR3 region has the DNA TGTGCCAGCAGCTTAGTTGGGGGAAACACCGGGGAGCTGTTTTTT. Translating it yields CASSLVGGNTGELFF.